The 22 T cell receptor beta chains below come from one sample, sequenced in a study of graft-versus-host responses after intestinal transplantation. Antigen specificity for these receptors is unknown. Profiling relied on immunoSEQ multiplex PCR, and the TCRdb table lists in-frame clones only, not all of them. Here the sample spans some 79,000 clones, about 88% being singletons. The source material was unstimulated CD4+ T cells sorted from spleen or lymph node cells, sampled before intestinal transplant. Source of these receptors: a human donor who received an intestinal transplant.

This chain joins TRBV2 and TRBJ1-5; D may be TRBD1 (6 bases). CDR1 and CDR2 from the germline V gene are SNHLY and FYNNEI. V was shortened by 7 bases and J by 6 bases, with 16 bases between the two germline ends. The CDR3 totals 14 residues. In DNA, the CDR3 is TGTGCCAGCATCCCAACGAGAGGGGGTCAGCCCCAGCATTTT. Residues: CASIPTRGGQPQHF.

J is TRBJ2-5 and V is TRBV6-1, with D possibly matching TRBD1 (5 bases). The CDR3 sequence is 15 residues long. Looked up from germline, CDR1 is MNHNS and CDR2 is SASEGT. V was pared by 6 bases and J by 2 bases, with 16 bases between. Here the CDR3 DNA reads TGTGCCAGCAGGGACACTCTCATTAGGCAAGAGACCCAGTACTTC. This encodes CASRDTLIRQETQYF.

The V call is TRBV11-2, the J call TRBJ1-1; the D is unclear. The CDR3 totals 14 residues. V was trimmed by 4 bases and J by 0 bases, leaving 9 bases between them. The germline CDR1 and CDR2 sequences are SGHAT and FQNNGV. The CDR3 loop is CASSYQTMNTEAFF. CDR3 bases: TGTGCCAGCAGCTACCAGACAATGAACACTGAAGCTTTCTTT.

The chain combines TRBV9 with TRBJ1-2; tentative D call: TRBD1 (5 bases). This CDR3 comprises 16 residues. Germline V gives CDR1 SGDLS, CDR2 YYNGEE. V gave up 0 bases and J gave up 4 bases, with 16 bases separating them. In nucleotides, the CDR3 is TGTGCCAGCAGCGTAGACTCCGGGGGGAGGCTCTATGGCTACACCTTC. It is translated as CASSVDSGGRLYGYTF.

J is TRBJ2-2 and V is TRBV30; 8 bases match TRBD2. Germline trimming cut 0 bases from V and 4 bases from J; bases unmatched to any gene: 7. The CDR3 contains 16 residues. Germline-derived CDR1 and CDR2 are GTSNPN and SVGIG (reference sequence). CDR3 nucleotides: TGTGCCTGGAGTGTCCTCGGGGGGGCTATCACCGGGGAGCTGTTTTTT. This sequence encodes CAWSVLGGAITGELFF.

The chain combines TRBV4-1 with TRBJ1-2, with D uncertain. CDR1 is MGHRA, CDR2 YSYEKL, per germline. This CDR3 spans 14 amino acids. V was clipped by 3 bases and J by 6 bases, with 14 bases between them. The CDR3 spells CASSQPGFFDGYTF. In nucleotides, the CDR3 is TGCGCCAGCAGCCAGCCCGGGTTCTTCGATGGCTACACCTTC.

The chain employs TRBV4-2 and TRBJ2-5, with 16 bases that match TRBD2. The CDR3 spans 16 residues. V lost 1 base and J lost 7; bases outside the gene matches: 3. CDR1 is LGHNA and CDR2 is YNFKEQ in the germline V gene. The CDR3 region is CASSQAGTSGGGTQYF. The CDR3 coding sequence is TGTGCCAGCAGCCAAGCCGGGACTAGCGGGGGGGGGACCCAGTACTTC.

This clone is a singleton in its sample. This rearrangement joins TRBV5-4 to TRBJ1-1; no clear D gene. CDR3 length: 13 amino acids. With 1 base removed from V and 10 bases from J, the gap between germline ends came to 14 bases. In germline, CDR1 is SGHNT, CDR2 YYREEE (reference sequence). The CDR3 DNA sequence: TGTGCCAGCAGCTTGACGGGGAGTGAAAGAGCTTTCTTT. Its translation is CASSLTGSERAFF.

The V and J genes are TRBV19 and TRBJ2-2, with a tentative D call TRBD1 (6 bases). Germline values: CDR1 LNHDA, CDR2 SQIVND (reference sequence). The CDR3 contains 15 residues. Trimming stripped 4 bases from V and 1 base from J, with 10 bases between. The CDR3 protein is CASSTPTGNTGELFF. CDR3 DNA sequence: TGTGCCAGTAGTACGCCGACAGGGAACACCGGGGAGCTGTTTTTT. Variable domain in full (rest from reference TRBV19 and TRBJ2-2): DGGITQSPKYLFRKEGQNVTLSCEQNLNHDAMYWYRQDPGQGLRLIYYSQIVNDFQKGDIAEGYSVSREKKESFPLTVTSAQKNPTAFYLCASSTPTGNTGELFFGEGSRLTVL.

This chain links TRBV19 with TRBJ2-7; D remains ambiguous. V lost 3 bases, J lost 1 base, and 7 bases lay in between. This CDR3 spans 13 amino acids. Per the germline V gene, CDR1 is LNHDA and CDR2 is SQIVND (reference sequence). CDR3 coding DNA: TGTGCCAGTAGTATCGCGGATTCCTACGAGCAGTACTTC. Protein: CASSIADSYEQYF.

The chain combines TRBV5-1 with TRBJ1-1, with D perhaps TRBD1 (5 bases). CDR1 is SGHRS and CDR2 is YFSETQ in the germline V gene. This CDR3 is 14 amino acids long. V was trimmed by 4 bases and J by 1 base, leaving 11 bases between them. CDR3 loop: CASSQAQGNTEAFF. The CDR3 DNA sequence: TGCGCCAGCAGCCAAGCGCAGGGGAACACTGAAGCTTTCTTT.

This clone was seen once. The J gene is TRBJ2-2, the V gene TRBV29-1; TRBD1 is a possible D gene (6 bases). The length of the CDR3 is 16 residues. Germline CDR1 is SQVTM and CDR2 is ANQGSEA. The ends were cut back, 0 bases at V and 1 base at J, with 12 bases in the middle. CDR3 protein: CSVEDLRTVNTGELFF. The CDR3 region has the DNA TGCAGCGTTGAAGATCTCCGGACAGTGAACACCGGGGAGCTGTTTTTT.

This sequence joins TRBV18 and TRBJ2-3; TRBD1 aligns across 7 bases. CDR1 and CDR2 (germline): KGHSH, LQKENI. V lost 3 bases, J lost 4 bases, and 10 bases stayed unmatched. This CDR3 is 16 amino acids long. The CDR3: CASSPSGGIRPDTQYF. CDR3 sequence (DNA): TGTGCCAGCTCACCTTCAGGGGGAATACGTCCAGATACGCAGTATTTT.

The chain couples TRBV30 to TRBJ1-1; tentatively, D is TRBD1 (5 bases). V dropped 5 bases and J dropped 4 bases, with 20 bases sitting between them. The germline V gene has CDR1 GTSNPN and CDR2 SVGIG (reference sequence). CDR3 size: 15 residues. The CDR3 loop is CAWVAGPTQGTEAFF. The CDR3 DNA reads TGTGCCTGGGTGGCCGGACCGACCCAGGGCACTGAAGCTTTCTTT. Complete variable domain (other parts from reference TRBV30 and TRBJ1-1): SQTIHQWPATLVQPVGSPLSLECTVEGTSNPNLYWYRQAAGRGLQLLFYSVGIGQISSEVPQNLSASRPQDRQFILSSKKLLLSDSGFYLCAWVAGPTQGTEAFFGQGTRLTVV.

The chain uses TRBV18 and TRBJ2-7; the D gene is possibly TRBD1 (6 bases). Trimming left V 0 bases short and J 0 bases short, with 12 bases between. The CDR3 is made up of 16 amino acids. Looked up from germline, CDR1 is KGHSH and CDR2 is LQKENI. The CDR3 loop reads CASSPPRTATSYEQYF. CDR3 DNA: TGTGCCAGCTCACCACCGAGGACAGCGACCTCCTACGAGCAGTACTTC.

The chain uses TRBV30 and TRBJ1-5; D is possibly TRBD1 (6 bases). CDR3 length equals 14 residues. Deletions cut 5 bases from V and 2 bases from J, with 13 bases between. Germline V gene sequence: CDR1 GTSNPN, CDR2 SVGIG (reference sequence). Here the CDR3 DNA reads TGTGCCTGGGGGGGGGCTGGGGGCAATCAGCCCCAGCATTTT. Translation: CAWGGAGGNQPQHF.

The chain combines TRBV27 with TRBJ2-3; 12 bases align to TRBD2. The CDR3 is 17 amino acids. Germline lookup yields CDR1 MNHEY and CDR2 SMNVEV (reference sequence). With V trimmed by 5 bases and J by 3 bases, 9 bases remained unmatched. The DNA for the CDR3 is TGTGCCAGCAGTACCCAACTAGCGGGAGGTTGGACAGATACGCAGTATTTT. This encodes CASSTQLAGGWTDTQYF.

The chain links TRBV19 to TRBJ1-1; 8 nucleotides agree with TRBD1. Trimming cost V 5 bases and J 8 bases; bases outside gene matches: 10. Germline V lookup: CDR1 LNHDA, CDR2 SQIVND (reference sequence). The CDR3 spans 14 residues. The CDR3 spells CASSVQGARSEAFF. In DNA form, the CDR3 reads TGTGCCAGTAGTGTTCAGGGGGCGCGTTCCGAAGCTTTCTTT.

The chain couples TRBV28 to TRBJ1-2; 9 nucleotides align to TRBD1. CDR1 is MDHEN, CDR2 SYDVKM, per germline. CDR3 length: 12 amino acids. V lost 4 bases to trimming and J lost 8 bases; unmatched junction nucleotides: 2. The DNA of the CDR3 is TGTGCCAGCAGTTCGACAGGGGGAGGCTACACCTTC. Residues: CASSSTGGGYTF.

The chain is built from TRBV29-1 and TRBJ1-2; tentatively, D is TRBD1 (5 bases). Germline CDR1 and CDR2: SQVTM and ANQGSEA. Trimming stripped 0 bases from V and 4 bases from J, with 12 bases between. The CDR3 totals 14 residues. CDR3 sequence reads: CSVEDRARGYGYTF. CDR3 sequence (DNA): TGCAGCGTTGAAGACAGGGCGAGAGGCTATGGCTACACCTTC.

The chain employs TRBV11-3 and TRBJ2-7, with 7 positions matching TRBD2. Germline V CDR1 and CDR2: SGHNT, YENEEA. The CDR3 runs 13 residues. V lost 6 bases to trimming and J lost 2 bases; unmatched junction nucleotides: 4. CDR3 nucleotides: TGTGCCAGCAGTCCCGGGACTACCTACGAGCAGTACTTC. Translation gives CASSPGTTYEQYF.

The V and J genes are TRBV6-5 and TRBJ1-3, with D possibly being TRBD1 (5 bases). Trimming took off 9 bases at V and 2 bases at J, with 14 bases between the two ends. Germline V gives CDR1 MNHEY, CDR2 SVGAGI. CDR3 length: 14 residues. CDR3 DNA sequence: TGTGCCAGTCGACGGGGGTCCGCTGGAAACACCATATATTTT. Translation gives CASRRGSAGNTIYF.